This T cell receptor beta chain was recovered during a study of blood T cells in healthy people across ages. Study-wide points: PBMC samples, being unsorted, prevented any conclusive comparison of naive and antigen-experienced cells. Comparison with aged donors showed that long-lived donors had more naive CD4+ cells and higher diversity.

Notes on this clonotype: Its matching antigen is unknown.

Then a second PCR, running roughly 7 to 11 cycles, was carried out with a sample-barcoded 5' primer and a J-beta primer mix. In TCRdb, the 5' RACE reads were re-called with MiXCR into one record per CDR3 protein. The sample lists about 1.8 million distinct CDR3 sequences, just under 50% occurring once. Germline CDR1 reads LGHDT; CDR2 reads YNNKEL (reference sequence). This CDR3 has 15 residues. Between the trimmed V and J ends, which lost 2 bases and 0 bases, there was a span of 11 bases. The sequenced material came from blood. The TCR originated in a woman in her 40s in good health. V usage is TRBV3-1 and J usage is TRBJ2-7; either TRBD1 or TRBD2 may fit D (5 bases each). In nucleotides, the CDR3 is TGTGCCAGCAGCCAATTTGGGGGTTCCTCCTACGAGCAGTACTTC. Encoded protein: CASSQFGGSSYEQYF.